This T cell receptor (beta chain) was profiled in a study of blood T cell repertoires in COVID-19. Background on the study: T cells, B-cell-depleted T cells, or PBMCs provided the cDNA or gDNA that served as material.

Trimming shortened V by 2 bases and J by 4 bases, and 3 bases separated the two germline ends. Germline loops: CDR1 LGHDT, CDR2 YNNKEL (reference sequence). The CDR3 is 12 residues long. Repertoires were generated with immunoSEQ multiplex PCR, while TCRdb's copy carries only in-frame clones and drops some. The sample carries around 130,000 clones, roughly 80% recorded once. The genes are TRBV3-1 (or the pseudogene TRBV3-2) and TRBJ1-5; no reliable D call. The origin of this receptor is a man aged 60-69 years with acute or convalescent COVID-19. Material: peripheral blood. CDR3 amino acids: CASSQQNQPQHF. The CDR3 DNA sequence: TGTGCCAGCAGCCAACAAAATCAGCCCCAGCATTTT.